This T cell receptor beta chain was obtained from a study of T-cell reconstitution after alpha-beta-depleted transplantation in children. Germline V gives CDR1 SGHRS, CDR2 YFSETQ. Trimming stripped 1 base from V and 2 bases from J, with 10 bases between. There are 14 residues in the CDR3. Unique molecular identifiers were incorporated when the TCRbeta library was constructed. TCRdb independently ran MiXCR on the PCR reads; one entry per CDR3 protein. The sample carries 230,000 or so distinct CDR3 sequences, approximately 9.7% recorded once. This clonotype was counted ten times or more. V gene TRBV5-1 combines with J gene TRBJ2-7; TRBD1 is a possible D gene (6 bases). Sequenced here: PBMCs from the stem cell graft donor, sampled from the stem cell graft. This TCR was sampled from a human donor who donated a stem cell graft to a child with SCID. The CDR3 region has the DNA TGCGCCAGCAGCTTGTCTGCAGGGGCCTACGAGCAGTACTTC. Its protein product is CASSLSAGAYEQYF.